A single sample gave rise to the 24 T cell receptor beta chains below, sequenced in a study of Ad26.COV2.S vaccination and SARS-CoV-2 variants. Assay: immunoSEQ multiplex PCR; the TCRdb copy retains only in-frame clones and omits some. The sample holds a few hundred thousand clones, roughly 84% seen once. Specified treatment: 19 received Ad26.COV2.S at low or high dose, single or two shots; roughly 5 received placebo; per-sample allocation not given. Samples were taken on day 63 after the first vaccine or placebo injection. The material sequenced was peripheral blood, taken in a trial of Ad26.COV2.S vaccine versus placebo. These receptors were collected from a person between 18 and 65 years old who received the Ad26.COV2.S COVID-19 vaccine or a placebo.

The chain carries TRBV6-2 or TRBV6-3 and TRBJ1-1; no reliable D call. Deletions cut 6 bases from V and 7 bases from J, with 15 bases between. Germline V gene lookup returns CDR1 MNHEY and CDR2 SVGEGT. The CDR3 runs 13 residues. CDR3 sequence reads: CASSPGLKGEAFF. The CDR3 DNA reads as TGTGCCAGCAGCCCCGGGCTCAAGGGTGAAGCTTTCTTT.

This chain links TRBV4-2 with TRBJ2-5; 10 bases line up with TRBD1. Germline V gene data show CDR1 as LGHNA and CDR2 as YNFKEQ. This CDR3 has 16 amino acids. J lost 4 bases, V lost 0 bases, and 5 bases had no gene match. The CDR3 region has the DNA TGTGCCAGCAGCCAAGAAGACAGGGGGCTTCGAGAGACCCAGTACTTC. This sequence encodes CASSQEDRGLRETQYF.

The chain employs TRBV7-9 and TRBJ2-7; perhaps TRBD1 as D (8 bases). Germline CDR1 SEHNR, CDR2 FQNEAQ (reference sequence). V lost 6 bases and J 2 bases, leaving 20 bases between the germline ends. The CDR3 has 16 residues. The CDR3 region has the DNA TGTGCCAGCAGTCCCAGGGGGGGACAGGCGACCTACGAGCAGTACTTC. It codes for CASSPRGGQATYEQYF.

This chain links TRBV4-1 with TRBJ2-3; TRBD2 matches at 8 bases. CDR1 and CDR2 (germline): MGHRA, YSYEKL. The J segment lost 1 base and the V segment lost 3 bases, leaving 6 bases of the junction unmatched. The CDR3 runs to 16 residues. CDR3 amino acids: CASSHFSGDGTDTQYF. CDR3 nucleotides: TGCGCCAGCAGCCACTTTAGCGGGGACGGCACAGATACGCAGTATTTT.

Here the CDR3 DNA reads TGTGCCAGCAGTCGACCCGGGACTGTGGCCAACTATGGCTACACCTTC. Its protein is CASSRPGTVANYGYTF. The chain links TRBV28 to TRBJ1-2, with D tentatively TRBD1 (5 bases). With 5 bases removed from V and 2 bases from J, the gap between germline ends came to 18 bases. CDR1 MDHEN and CDR2 SYDVKM come from the germline V gene. CDR3 size: 16 residues.

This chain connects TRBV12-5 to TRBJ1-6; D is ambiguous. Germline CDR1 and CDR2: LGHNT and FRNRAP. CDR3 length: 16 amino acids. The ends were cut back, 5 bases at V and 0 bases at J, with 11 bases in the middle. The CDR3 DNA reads TGTGCTAGTGGTCCTCTGGGGAGCTCCTATAATTCACCCCTCCACTTT. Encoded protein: CASGPLGSSYNSPLHF.

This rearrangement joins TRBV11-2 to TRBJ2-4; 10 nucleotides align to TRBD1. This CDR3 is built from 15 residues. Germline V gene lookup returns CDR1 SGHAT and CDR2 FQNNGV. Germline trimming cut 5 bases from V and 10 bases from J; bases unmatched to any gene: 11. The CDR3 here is CASSPPGTGDRIQYF. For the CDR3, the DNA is TGTGCCAGCAGCCCTCCCGGGACAGGGGATCGAATTCAGTACTTC.

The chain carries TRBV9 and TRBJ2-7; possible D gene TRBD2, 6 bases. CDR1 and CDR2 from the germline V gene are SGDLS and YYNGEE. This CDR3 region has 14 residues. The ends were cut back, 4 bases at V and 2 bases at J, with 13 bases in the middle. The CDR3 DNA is TGTGCCAGCAGCCCCAGACTAGACCCCTACGAGCAGTACTTC. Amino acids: CASSPRLDPYEQYF.

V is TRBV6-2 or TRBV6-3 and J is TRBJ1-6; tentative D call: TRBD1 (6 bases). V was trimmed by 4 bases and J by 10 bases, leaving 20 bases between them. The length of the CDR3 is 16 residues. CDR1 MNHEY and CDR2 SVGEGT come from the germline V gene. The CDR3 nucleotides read TGTGCCAGCAGTTCCGGTCATGCGGGGGCACTCTCACCCCTCCACTTT. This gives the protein CASSSGHAGALSPLHF.

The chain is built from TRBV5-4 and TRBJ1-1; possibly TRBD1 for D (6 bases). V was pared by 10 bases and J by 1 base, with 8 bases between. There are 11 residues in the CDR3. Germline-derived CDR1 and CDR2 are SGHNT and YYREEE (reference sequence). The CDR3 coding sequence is TGTGCCGAAGGGGGGAACACTGAAGCTTTCTTT. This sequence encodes CAEGGNTEAFF.

The CDR3 coding sequence is TGTGCCAGCAGCTTAAAAGGGAACCCCATCCACGAGCAGTACTTC. The encoded protein is CASSLKGNPIHEQYF. The gene calls are TRBV5-8 and TRBJ2-7; the D is unclear. Germline assignment: CDR1 SGHTS and CDR2 YDEGEE. Trimming shortened V by 2 bases and J by 5 bases, and 17 bases separated the two germline ends. The CDR3 length is 15 residues.

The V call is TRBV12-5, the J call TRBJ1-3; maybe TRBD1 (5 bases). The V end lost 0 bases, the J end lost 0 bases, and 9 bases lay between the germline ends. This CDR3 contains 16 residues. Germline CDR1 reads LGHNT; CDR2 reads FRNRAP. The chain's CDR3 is CASGLVSTGSGNTIYF. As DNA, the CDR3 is TGTGCTAGTGGTTTGGTAAGCACAGGCTCTGGAAACACCATATATTTT.

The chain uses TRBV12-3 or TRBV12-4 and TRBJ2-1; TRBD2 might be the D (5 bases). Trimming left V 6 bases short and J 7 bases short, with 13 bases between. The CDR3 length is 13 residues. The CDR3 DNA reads TGTGCCAGCAGGGAGGCTGGGAAAAATGAGCAGTTCTTC. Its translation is CASREAGKNEQFF.

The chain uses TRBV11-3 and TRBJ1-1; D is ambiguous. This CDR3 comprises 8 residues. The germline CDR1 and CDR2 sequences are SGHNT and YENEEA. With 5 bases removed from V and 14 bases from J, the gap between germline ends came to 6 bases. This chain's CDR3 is CASSGVFF. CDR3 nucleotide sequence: TGTGCCAGCAGCGGGGTCTTCTTT.

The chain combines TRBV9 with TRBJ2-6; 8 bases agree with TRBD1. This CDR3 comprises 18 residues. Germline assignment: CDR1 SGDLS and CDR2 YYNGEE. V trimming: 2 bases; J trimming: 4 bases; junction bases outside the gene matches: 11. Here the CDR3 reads CASSVSGQAGSGANVLTF. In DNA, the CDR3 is TGTGCCAGCAGCGTGTCGGGACAGGCGGGCTCAGGGGCCAACGTCCTGACTTTC.

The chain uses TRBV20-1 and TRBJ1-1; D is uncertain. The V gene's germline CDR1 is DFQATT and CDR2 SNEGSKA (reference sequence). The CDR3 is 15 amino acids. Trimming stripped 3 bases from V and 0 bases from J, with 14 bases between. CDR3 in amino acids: CSASVQGLMNTEAFF. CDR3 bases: TGCAGTGCTAGTGTTCAAGGGCTTATGAACACTGAAGCTTTCTTT.

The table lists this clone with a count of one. In DNA, the CDR3 is TGTGCCAGCAGGACAGGGGACGGTCAGCCCCAGCATTTT. Translating gives CASRTGDGQPQHF. This chain uses TRBV6-5 with TRBJ1-5; 8 bases line up with TRBD1. V gave up 6 bases and J gave up 6 bases; unmatched junction bases: 4. CDR1 is MNHEY, CDR2 SVGAGI, per germline. The CDR3 is made up of 13 amino acids.

The CDR3, as DNA: TGTGCCAGCAGTGAAAACTTCGGGACTAGCGGCCTCTACGAGCAGTACTTC. Amino acids: CASSENFGTSGLYEQYF. V is TRBV6-1 and J is TRBJ2-7; 11 positions match TRBD2. The V segment lost 2 bases and the J segment 3 bases; nucleotides outside the gene matches: 9. CDR3 length: 17 amino acids. Germline V CDR1 and CDR2: MNHNS, SASEGT.

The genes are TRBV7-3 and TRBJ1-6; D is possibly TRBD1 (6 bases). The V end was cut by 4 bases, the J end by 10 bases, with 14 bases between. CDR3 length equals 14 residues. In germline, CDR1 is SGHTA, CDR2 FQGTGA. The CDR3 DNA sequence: TGTGCCAGCAGCTCCCAGGGGTCCGGATCACCCCTCCACTTT. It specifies CASSSQGSGSPLHF.

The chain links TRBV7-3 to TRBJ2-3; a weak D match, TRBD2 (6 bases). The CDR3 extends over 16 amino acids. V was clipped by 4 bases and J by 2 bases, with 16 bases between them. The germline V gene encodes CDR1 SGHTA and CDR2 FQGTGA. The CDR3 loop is CASSSSTSPHTDTQYF. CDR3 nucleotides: TGTGCCAGCAGCTCGTCGACTAGTCCCCACACAGATACGCAGTATTTT.

CDR3 nucleotides: TGTGCCAGCAGTTACTCGAGGCCAGGAGTAGGTGAAGCTTTCTTT. It is translated as CASSYSRPGVGEAFF. The chain employs TRBV6-5 and TRBJ1-1, with no clear D. V was trimmed by 0 bases and J by 7 bases, leaving 15 bases between them. The CDR3 is made up of 15 amino acids. In germline, CDR1 is MNHEY, CDR2 SVGAGI.

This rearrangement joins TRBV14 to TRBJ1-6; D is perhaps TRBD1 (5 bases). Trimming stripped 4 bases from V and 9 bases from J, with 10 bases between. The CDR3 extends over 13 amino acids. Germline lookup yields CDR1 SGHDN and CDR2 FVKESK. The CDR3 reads CASSLERGSPLHF. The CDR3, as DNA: TGTGCCAGCAGCCTCGAGAGGGGTTCACCCCTCCACTTT.

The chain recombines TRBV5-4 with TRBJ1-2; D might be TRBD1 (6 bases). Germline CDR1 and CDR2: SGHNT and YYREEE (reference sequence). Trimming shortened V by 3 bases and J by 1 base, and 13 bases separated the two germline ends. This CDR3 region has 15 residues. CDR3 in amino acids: CASSSPTGYNYGYTF. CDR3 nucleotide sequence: TGTGCCAGCAGCTCCCCGACAGGCTATAACTATGGCTACACCTTC.

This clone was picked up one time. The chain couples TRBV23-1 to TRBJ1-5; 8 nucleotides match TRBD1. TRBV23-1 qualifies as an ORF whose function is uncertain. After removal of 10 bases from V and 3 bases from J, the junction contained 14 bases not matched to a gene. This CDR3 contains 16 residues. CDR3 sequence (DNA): TGCGCCACCACCAACCCGGACAGGGTCTACAATCAGCCCCAGCATTTT. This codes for CATTNPDRVYNQPQHF.